This T cell receptor beta chain was captured by sequencing in a study of blood T cell repertoires in COVID-19. Study overall: Italy, Spain and the United States were the sources of the convalescent and acute COVID-19 samples. The analysed material was cDNA or gDNA that came from T cells, B-cell-depleted T cells, or PBMCs.

Authors' data handling: Nucleated cell counts were estimated from reference gene primer amplification. Libraries were prepared by immunoSEQ multiplex PCR; TCRdb keeps only in-frame clonotypes and omits some of them. For V, J and clone size, that table is used; D and trimming come from the DNA. The sample holds approximately 34,000 clones, about 80% seen once. Trimming at V came to 5 bases and at J to 6 bases, leaving 4 bases not matched to a gene. The CDR3 sequence is 14 residues long. Germline lookup yields CDR1 SNHLY and CDR2 FYNNEI. As regards this clone: The same CDR3 also results from other DNA sequences found in this sample.

This clonotype originated in a woman between 65 and 79 years old with acute or convalescent COVID-19. Sequencing was carried out using peripheral blood. The V and J genes are TRBV2 and TRBJ2-7; 13 nucleotides match TRBD2. The CDR3 DNA reads as TGTGCCAGCAGTAAAGGGACTAGCGGGGTCGAGCAGTACTTC. Translated, it gives CASSKGTSGVEQYF. Complete variable domain (other parts from reference TRBV2 and TRBJ2-7): EPEVTQTPSHQVTQMGQEVILRCVPISNHLYFYWYRQILGQKVEFLVSFYNNEISEKSEIFDDQFSVERPDGSNFTLKIRSTKLEDSAMYFCASSKGTSGVEQYFGPGTRLTVT.